One and the same sample provided the 24 T cell receptor beta chains below, sequenced in a study of glioma-infiltrating T cells. Amplification of TCR alpha and beta CDR3 regions from RNA used iRepertoire nested multiplex PCR. One entry per CDR3 protein results from TCRdb running MiXCR on the multiplex PCR reads. Counted here are 150,000 to 200,000 distinct CDR3 sequences, 43% occurring once; the ten biggest clones make up roughly 5.2%. The sample was glioma tissue, nonneoplastic brain tissue, or PBMCs (not recorded which). The receptors were sampled from a human donor with low-grade glioma or glioblastoma, undergoing nonglioma brain surgery, or in good health (not recorded which).

A remark on this clonotype: This may come from a read error, since a much larger clone is one base off. The V call is TRBV29-1, the J call TRBJ1-1; D gene ambiguous. Germline-derived CDR1 and CDR2 are SQVTM and ANQGSEA. CDR3 length: 11 residues. V lost 3 bases, J lost 5 bases, and 7 bases lay in between. CDR3 amino acids: CSVEGQTEAFF. Written as DNA, the CDR3 is TGCAGCGTTGAGGGTCAGACTGAAGCTTTCTTT.

A note on this clonotype: A much larger clone differs by one base, so this may be a read error. V and J are TRBV2 and TRBJ1-5; D is unresolved. This CDR3 region has 11 residues. Germline CDR1 reads SNHLY; CDR2 reads FYNNEI. The CDR3 reads CASMEGDHQDF. DNA of the CDR3: TGTGCCAGCATGGAGGGTGATCACCAGGATTTT.

To note about this clonotype: An end of the junction does not agree with germline; a read error may underlie this. The chain has TRBV20-1 and TRBJ2-5; tentatively, D is TRBD2 (5 bases). CDR3 length: 15 amino acids. Germline V CDR1 and CDR2: DFQATT, SNEGSKA (reference sequence). This chain's CDR3 is CSSRVTSSGRETQYF. CDR3 bases: TGCAGTTCTAGAGTCACATCCAGCGGTAGAGAGACCCAGTACTTC.

In regard to this clonotype: This may be a read error: a much more frequent sequence differs by one nucleotide. V and J are TRBV20-1 and TRBJ1-3; TRBD1 agrees at 7 bases. The V gene end was trimmed by 8 bases and the J gene end by 6 bases; junction bases not matched to a gene: 7. The germline V gene encodes CDR1 DFQATT and CDR2 SNEGSKA (reference sequence). The CDR3 has 12 residues. The CDR3 DNA reads TGCAGTACGAAAGGGACAGTAAACACCATATATTTT. Amino acids: CSTKGTVNTIYF.

As to this clonotype: Mismatch with germline at one junction end may stem from a read error. The rearrangement joins TRBV7-8 to TRBJ1-1; D remains unclear. CDR3 size: 14 residues. Germline V gives CDR1 SGHVS, CDR2 FQNEAQ. This CDR3 reads CASSRGELNTEAFF. CDR3 nucleotide sequence: TGTGCCAGCAGCCGCGGCGAATTGAACACTGAGGCTTTCTTT.

Ten or more counts support this clonotype. The chain carries TRBV6-1 and TRBJ2-1; no clear D. This CDR3 has 12 residues. Trimming cost V 4 bases and J 4 bases, with 5 bases left between them. Germline CDR1 and CDR2: MNHNS and SASEGT. CDR3 residues: CASSVGYNEQFF. The CDR3, as DNA: TGTGCCAGCAGTGTGGGGTACAATGAGCAGTTCTTC.

This clonotype showed up many times. The chain combines TRBV6-1 with TRBJ2-1, with 13 bases that match TRBD2. The length of the CDR3 is 19 residues. V shed 6 bases and J 2 bases; nucleotides not matched to a gene: 13. CDR1 is MNHNS, CDR2 SASEGT, per germline. This CDR3 is CASRERTSGSTTPYNEQFF. CDR3 DNA: TGTGCCAGCAGGGAACGGACTAGCGGGAGCACTACTCCCTACAATGAGCAGTTCTTC.

The rearrangement joins TRBV12-3 or TRBV12-4 to TRBJ2-7; weak D call: TRBD2 (5 bases). CDR3 length: 14 residues. V was pared by 5 bases and J by 2 bases, with 13 bases between. This chain's CDR3 is CASSRSGVTYEQYF. DNA for the CDR3: TGTGCCAGCAGTCGGTCCGGGGTTACCTACGAGCAGTACTTC.

The table lists this clonotype with a few counts. The chain recombines TRBV29-1 with TRBJ2-3; tentatively, D is TRBD1 or TRBD2 (5 bases each). V lost 3 bases and J 6 bases, leaving 16 bases between the germline ends. Germline CDR1 is SQVTM and CDR2 is ANQGSEA. The CDR3 extends over 14 amino acids. The chain's CDR3 is CSVDGASNSDTQYF. In DNA, the CDR3 is TGCAGCGTTGACGGGGCCTCAAACTCCGATACGCAGTATTTT.

This chain joins TRBV29-1 and TRBJ2-1; D unclear. Per the germline V gene, CDR1 is SQVTM and CDR2 is ANQGSEA. V dropped 7 bases and J dropped 2 bases, with 12 bases sitting between them. The CDR3 covers 13 residues. The CDR3 spells CSASPAAYNEQFF. Here the CDR3 DNA reads TGCAGCGCGAGCCCGGCCGCCTACAATGAGCAGTTCTTC.

As to this clonotype: Possible read error: a much larger clone is one base away. The gene calls are TRBV20-1 and TRBJ2-1; TRBD1 or TRBD2 may be the D gene (6 bases each). Trimming pared 5 bases from V and 2 bases from J, leaving 16 bases between. Germline V gene lookup returns CDR1 DFQATT and CDR2 SNEGSKA (reference sequence). CDR3 length equals 15 residues. The CDR3 protein is CSAGGRATPYNEQFF. CDR3 nucleotides: TGCAGTGCTGGGGGGCGGGCCACCCCCTACAATGAGCAGTTCTTC.

This sequence joins TRBV20-1 and TRBJ1-1; TRBD1 is a possible D gene (6 bases). Germline CDR1 and CDR2: DFQATT and SNEGSKA (reference sequence). The CDR3 is 16 amino acids. V lost 1 base, J lost 8 bases, and 23 bases lay in between. CDR3 nucleotide sequence: TGCAGTGCTAGAGGATCGGGGGGCACGGTGAACAACGAAGCTTTCTTT. Residues: CSARGSGGTVNNEAFF.

This clonotype was detected ten times or more. This chain connects TRBV27 to TRBJ2-1, with 7 positions matching TRBD1. Germline loops: CDR1 MNHEY, CDR2 SMNVEV (reference sequence). The CDR3 has 15 amino acids. Germline trimming cut 6 bases from V and 10 bases from J; bases unmatched to any gene: 15. This chain's CDR3 is CASRTGTEATVEQFF. The CDR3 DNA reads as TGTGCCAGCAGGACCGGGACAGAGGCTACTGTGGAGCAGTTCTTC.

About this clonotype itself: This may stem from a read error, because a much larger clone lies one nucleotide away. The chain carries TRBV20-1 and TRBJ1-5; no clear D gene. The germline V gene encodes CDR1 DFQATT and CDR2 SNEGSKA (reference sequence). The CDR3 has 14 residues. Trimming pared 5 bases from V and 4 bases from J, leaving 15 bases between. CDR3 protein: CSARVSVRNQPQHF. CDR3 nucleotides: TGCAGTGCTCGGGTCTCCGTAAGGAATCAGCCCCAGCATTTT.

The DNA of the CDR3 is TGTGCCAGCAGCCTTTCAGGGGTCCAACTTTACGAGCAGTACTTC. The encoded protein is CASSLSGVQLYEQYF. The chain uses TRBV7-9 and TRBJ2-7; D is perhaps TRBD1 (6 bases). The germline V gene encodes CDR1 SEHNR and CDR2 FQNEAQ (reference sequence). The ends were cut back, 5 bases at V and 4 bases at J, with 18 bases in the middle. This CDR3 has 15 residues. Together with reference TRBV7-9 and TRBJ2-7, the CDR3 gives the full variable domain: DTGVSQNPRHKITKRGQNVTFRCDPISEHNRLYWYRQTLGQGPEFLTYFQNEAQLEKSRLLSDRFSAERPKGSFSTLEIQRTEQGDSAMYLCASSLSGVQLYEQYFGPGTRLTVT.

This clonotype was recorded many times. This chain links TRBV20-1 with TRBJ2-1, with TRBD2 matching over 12 bases. The CDR3 spans 16 residues. Looked up from germline, CDR1 is DFQATT and CDR2 is SNEGSKA (reference sequence). V trimming: 6 bases; J trimming: 10 bases; junction bases outside the gene matches: 16. The CDR3 protein is CSAPLGETGTSGEQFF. The CDR3 DNA reads TGCAGTGCCCCCCTCGGGGAGACCGGGACTAGCGGGGAGCAGTTCTTC.

About this clonotype itself: A single base separates this from a much larger clone, so it may be a read error. The chain employs TRBV25-1 and TRBJ1-5; a possible D gene is TRBD1 (5 bases). From germline, CDR1 is MGHDK and CDR2 SYGVNS. The CDR3 spans 15 residues. Trimming took 4 bases from V and 6 from J, leaving 16 bases between them. The CDR3, as DNA: TGTGCCAGCAGTGGCAAAAGGGGCGAAAGTCAGCCCCAGCATTTT. It specifies CASSGKRGESQPQHF. Based on the CDR3 plus reference TRBV25-1 and TRBJ1-5, the full variable domain is EADIYQTPRYLVIGTGKKITLECSQTMGHDKMYWYQQDPGMELHLIHYSYGVNSTEKGDLSSESTVSRIRTEHFPLTLESARPSHTSQYLCASSGKRGESQPQHFGDGTRLSIL.

Comment on this clonotype: With a much larger clone just one base away, this may be a read error. The CDR3 DNA reads TGTGCCAGCAGTCAAGCATACGACTCCTACGAGAAGTACTTC. This codes for CASSQAYDSYEKYF. The chain joins TRBV6-1 to TRBJ2-7; the D is unclear. The CDR3 sequence is 14 residues long. Germline CDR1 and CDR2: MNHNS and SASEGT.

This clonotype was seen a single time. This clone may be a read error of a much larger clone one base away. The rearrangement uses TRBV20-1 and TRBJ2-7; 12 bases line up with TRBD1. The CDR3 is 15 amino acids. V dropped 7 bases and J dropped 3; count of bases not matched to a gene: 10. The germline V gene has CDR1 DFQATT and CDR2 SNEGSKA (reference sequence). The CDR3 reads CSDDPGQGADYEQYF. DNA of the CDR3: TGCAGTGATGATCCGGGACAGGGGGCGGACTACGAGCAGTACTTC.

Details on this clonotype: A read error may explain this, as a much larger clone is one base away. This chain connects TRBV20-1 to TRBJ2-1; D may be TRBD1 or TRBD2 (5 bases each). The CDR3 contains 17 residues. Germline-derived CDR1 and CDR2 are DFQATT and SNEGSKA (reference sequence). The CDR3 reads CSARGPPLGVVHNEHFF. CDR3 sequence (DNA): TGCAGTGCTAGGGGACCCCCCTTGGGAGTCGTTCACAATGAGCATTTCTTC.

A word on this clonotype: The junction shows a germline mismatch at one end, possibly a read error. V gene TRBV3-1 combines with J gene TRBJ2-5; 7 positions agree with TRBD2. The germline V gene encodes CDR1 LGHDT and CDR2 YNNKEL (reference sequence). This CDR3 is 16 amino acids long. The CDR3 coding sequence is TGTGCCAGCAGCAAAGATCAGCTAGCGGTCCAAGAGACCCAGTACTTC. Protein sequence: CASSKDQLAVQETQYF.

This chain joins TRBV3-1 and TRBJ2-1; maybe TRBD2 (5 bases). The CDR3 extends over 13 amino acids. Trimming removed 5 bases at V and 10 bases at J, with 15 bases between. Germline CDR1 and CDR2: LGHDT and YNNKEL (reference sequence). CDR3 amino acids: CASSSPGSGEQFF. CDR3 nucleotides: TGTGCCAGCAGCAGTCCTGGGTCGGGGGAGCAGTTCTTC.

This clonotype was seen only a few times. V usage is TRBV27 and J usage is TRBJ2-7; TRBD2 agrees at 8 bases. CDR3 size: 16 residues. V lost 2 bases and J lost 4; bases outside the gene matches: 10. Germline CDR1 reads MNHEY; CDR2 reads SMNVEV (reference sequence). The CDR3 protein is CASSLTSGWGIYEQYF. CDR3 nucleotides: TGTGCCAGCAGTTTAACTAGCGGATGGGGAATATACGAGCAGTACTTC.

As for this clonotype: An end of the junction does not agree with germline; a read error may underlie this. The V call is TRBV27, the J call TRBJ1-1; D perhaps matches TRBD1 (5 bases). The CDR3 length is 15 residues. The germline gives CDR1 MNHEY, CDR2 SMNVEV (reference sequence). The CDR3 region has the DNA TGTGCCAGCTCACCACCAGGGCGGATGAAAACTGAAGCTTTCTTT. It yields the protein CASSPPGRMKTEAFF.